Listed below are T cell receptor beta chains from one sample, sequenced in a study of T cell responses to AZD1222 COVID-19 vaccine. The data were produced by immunoSEQ multiplex PCR, yet TCRdb's version contains in-frame clones alone and is incomplete. This table has about 90,000 clones, under 95% appearing once. The sample in question was peripheral blood, obtained on day 0 of MenACWY control vaccination. The source is an adult in good health. Both conserved end residues are part of each CDR3. Fields, in order: V gene, clone size, D gene, J gene, CDR3 DNA, CDR3 protein. The D gene is left open where the match is weak. Expanded clones get a size class; other rows say once, few or many, or leave the size out.

>TRBV7-9|.|.|TRBJ2-2
TGTGCCAGCAGCCCCTGGACAGCGAACACCGGGGAGCTGTTTTTT
CASSPWTANTGELFF
>TRBV2|.|TRBD1|TRBJ2-3
TGTGCCAGCAGCCGGGACAGGGGCACAGATACGCAGTATTTT
CASSRDRGTDTQYF
>TRBV7-9|.|.|TRBJ2-7
TGTGCCAGCAGCCCTCTGGACAACCCCTACGAGCAGTACTTC
CASSPLDNPYEQYF
>TRBV28|.|TRBD1|TRBJ1-5
TGTGCCAGCAGTTTAAGTCGGGGACAGGGGGCTAATAGCAATCAGCCCCAGCATTTT
CASSLSRGQGANSNQPQHF
>TRBV5-6|.|TRBD2|TRBJ2-7
TGTGCCAGCAGCTTGGGGCCCGGGACTAGCGGGAGGGAGCAGTACTTC
CASSLGPGTSGREQYF
>TRBV11-3|once|.|TRBJ1-1
TGTGCCAGCAGCTTAGGGTACGGGAGTGAAGCTTTCTTT
CASSLGYGSEAFF
>TRBV3-1/TRBV3-2|.|.|TRBJ1-5
TGTGCCAGCAGCCAATCAAGTCAGCCCCAGCATTTT
CASSQSSQPQHF
>TRBV28|.|TRBD1|TRBJ2-2
TGTGCCAGCAGTACGGACAGGTGGGCCGGGGAGCTGTTTTTT
CASSTDRWAGELFF
>TRBV24-1|.|TRBD1|TRBJ1-5
TGTGCCACCAGAATCCGAGACAGGGACGTGGCCAATCAGCCCCAGCATTTT
CATRIRDRDVANQPQHF
>TRBV10-2|.|.|TRBJ2-7
TGCGCCAGCAGTGACCAGGGTACCTACGAGCAGTACTTC
CASSDQGTYEQYF
>TRBV5-1|once|.|TRBJ1-4
TGCGCCAGCAGCCCAGGGGCTCATGAAAAACTGTTTTTT
CASSPGAHEKLFF
>TRBV11-2|.|TRBD1|TRBJ2-5
TGTGCCAGCAGGGAACAGGGGGCAGTGGGGACCCAGTACTTC
CASREQGAVGTQYF
>TRBV6-1|few|.|TRBJ1-5
TGTGCCAGCAGTGAACCACAGGCCGGTCAGCCCCAGCATTTT
CASSEPQAGQPQHF
>TRBV29-1|.|TRBD2|TRBJ2-5
TGCAGCGGCTGGGAGGGAGAGACCCAGTACTTC
CSGWEGETQYF
>TRBV5-1|.|.|TRBJ2-2
TGCGCCAGCAGCTTGGCAGGGGAGACCGGGGAGCTGTTTTTT
CASSLAGETGELFF
>TRBV19|.|TRBD1|TRBJ1-5
TGTGCCAGTAGAACCGCGACAGGGGGAAATAGCAATCAGCCCCAGCATTTT
CASRTATGGNSNQPQHF
>TRBV5-4|.|.|TRBJ1-4
TGTGCCAGCAGCTTGGACGGGACACGAAATGAAAAACTGTTTTTT
CASSLDGTRNEKLFF
>TRBV5-1|.|TRBD2|TRBJ2-5
TGCGCCAGCAGCTTAAGCGGGGTTTCTACAGAGACCCAGTACTTC
CASSLSGVSTETQYF
>TRBV7-3|.|TRBD1|TRBJ2-7
TGTGCCAGCAGCTTAACAGGGGGCCCACCCTACGAGCAGTACTTC
CASSLTGGPPYEQYF
>TRBV5-1|.|TRBD2|TRBJ2-1
TGCGCCAGCAGCTTCTTTTCTAGCGGGAGTTATTACAATGAGCAGTTCTTC
CASSFFSSGSYYNEQFF
>TRBV7-2|.|TRBD2|TRBJ2-5
TGTGCCAGCAGCTTAGTGGGACTAGCGGGGGGGATACAAGAGACCCAGTACTTC
CASSLVGLAGGIQETQYF
>TRBV7-2|.|TRBD2|TRBJ2-1
TGTGCCAGCAGCTTAGTAGGCGGGGGGAGTGACAATGAGCAGTTCTTC
CASSLVGGGSDNEQFF
>TRBV6-1|.|.|TRBJ1-6
TGTGCCAGCAGTGAAGCCCAAGGATCACCCCTCCACTTT
CASSEAQGSPLHF
>TRBV6-1|.|.|TRBJ2-6
TGTGCCAGCAGTGAGAGATTCTCTGGGGCCAACGTCCTGACTTTC
CASSERFSGANVLTF
>TRBV27|.|TRBD2|TRBJ2-7
TGTGCCAGCAGTTTATCGGCGGGGGGGTTCTCCTACGAGCAGTACTTC
CASSLSAGGFSYEQYF
>TRBV11-2|.|.|TRBJ2-7
TGTGCCAGCAGCTTAGTGGACAGTACCTACGAGCAGTACTTC
CASSLVDSTYEQYF
>TRBV11-2|.|TRBD1|TRBJ1-6
TGTGCCAGCAGCTTCAGGGGGGATTCACCCCTCCACTTT
CASSFRGDSPLHF
>TRBV9|once|.|TRBJ2-7
TGTGCCAGCAGCAAACTCCCGGGTGAGCAGTACTTC
CASSKLPGEQYF
>TRBV4-3|.|.|TRBJ1-1
TGCGCCAGCAGCCAAGATAGGAGAGTTGAAGCTTTCTTT
CASSQDRRVEAFF
>TRBV6-6|.|.|TRBJ2-4
TGTGCCAGCAGTTCTGACTATCCAGCAGCCAAAAACATTCAGTACTTC
CASSSDYPAAKNIQYF
>TRBV5-8|.|.|TRBJ1-6
TGTGCCAGCAGCTTAAGCACTGGAATTCTTTTTAATTCACCCCTCCACTTT
CASSLSTGILFNSPLHF
>TRBV5-4|.|.|TRBJ1-1
TGTGCCAGCAGCTACGCCCAGGGCGGCACTGAAGCTTTCTTT
CASSYAQGGTEAFF
>TRBV19|.|TRBD2|TRBJ2-7
TGTGCCAGTAGTAAGTCTAGCGGGGGGGCCCCCTACGAGCAGTACTTC
CASSKSSGGAPYEQYF
>TRBV19|.|.|TRBJ2-2
TGTGCCAGTACCCCGTGGACCGGAAGCGGGGAGCTGTTTTTT
CASTPWTGSGELFF
>TRBV27|.|TRBD2|TRBJ2-3
TGTGCCAGCAGGCCGGGAGGGCGGGCTGATACGCAGTATTTT
CASRPGGRADTQYF
>TRBV12-3/TRBV12-4|.|.|TRBJ1-3
TGTGGAGTGGTTTCCGGGAGAAACACCATATATTTT
CGVVSGRNTIYF
>TRBV18|.|.|TRBJ1-1
TGTGCCAGTTTGGGTGAGGACACTGAAGCTTTCTTT
CASLGEDTEAFF
>TRBV10-1|.|TRBD1|TRBJ2-4
TGCGCCAGCAGTGAGGGGACAGGGGGAAACATTCAGTACTTC
CASSEGTGGNIQYF
>TRBV3-1/TRBV3-2|.|TRBD2|TRBJ2-1
TGTGCCAGCAGCACCCGGACTAGCGGGGAGGGGGAGCAGTTCTTC
CASSTRTSGEGEQFF
>TRBV19|once|.|TRBJ2-2
TGTGCCACCACGGTGGGATCGAACACCGGGGAGCTGTTTTTT
CATTVGSNTGELFF
>TRBV7-9|.|.|TRBJ1-1
TGTGCCAGCACCCCAGGGGAGGCACCGAACACTGAAGCTTTCTTT
CASTPGEAPNTEAFF